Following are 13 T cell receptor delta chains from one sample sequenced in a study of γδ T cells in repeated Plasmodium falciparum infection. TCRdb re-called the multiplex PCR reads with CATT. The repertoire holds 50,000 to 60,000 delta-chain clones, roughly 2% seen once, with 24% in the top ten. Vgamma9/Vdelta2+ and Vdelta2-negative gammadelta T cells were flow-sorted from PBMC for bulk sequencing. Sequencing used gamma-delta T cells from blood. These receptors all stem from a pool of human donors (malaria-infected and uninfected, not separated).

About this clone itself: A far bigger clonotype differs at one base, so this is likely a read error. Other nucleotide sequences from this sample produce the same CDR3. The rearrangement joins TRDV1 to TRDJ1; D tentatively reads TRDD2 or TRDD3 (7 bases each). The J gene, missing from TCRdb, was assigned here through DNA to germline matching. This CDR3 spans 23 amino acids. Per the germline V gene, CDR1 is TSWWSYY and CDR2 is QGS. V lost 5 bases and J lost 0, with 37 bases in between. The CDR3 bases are TGTGCTCTTGGGTCACTCTCCCATTCCTACTGGATACGTGGAAACAAGTACACCGATAAACTCATCTTT. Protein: CALGSLSHSYWIRGNKYTDKLIF.

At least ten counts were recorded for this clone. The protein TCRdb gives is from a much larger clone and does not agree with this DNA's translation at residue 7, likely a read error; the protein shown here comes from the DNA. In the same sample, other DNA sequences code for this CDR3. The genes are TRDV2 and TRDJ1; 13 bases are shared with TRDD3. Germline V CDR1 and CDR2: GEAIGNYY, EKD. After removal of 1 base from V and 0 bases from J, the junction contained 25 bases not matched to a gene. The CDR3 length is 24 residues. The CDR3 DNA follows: TGTGCCTGTGACACTCTTACTGGGGGATACGCGGATGCACAACCCAAATTGTACACCGATAAACTCATCTTT. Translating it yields CACDTLTGGYADAQPKLYTDKLIF.

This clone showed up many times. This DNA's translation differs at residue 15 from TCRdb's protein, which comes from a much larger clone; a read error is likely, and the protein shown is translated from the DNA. The CDR3 region has the DNA TGTGCCTGTGACACAGAAGGATACGCGGGGTTGTACACCGATAGACTCATCTTT. As protein: CACDTEGYAGLYTDRLIF. This rearrangement joins TRDV2 to TRDJ1; the match to TRDD3 covers 7 bases. TCRdb supplies no J gene; here it was assigned by aligning the nucleotide sequence to germline. The V gene's germline CDR1 is GEAIGNYY and CDR2 EKD. The CDR3 runs 18 residues.

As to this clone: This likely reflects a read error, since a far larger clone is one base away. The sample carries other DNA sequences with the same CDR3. The CDR3 is CACDARATVGWRELIF. The CDR3 nucleotides are TGTGCCTGTGATGCCCGCGCCACAGTGGGCTGGAGGGAACTCATCTTT. J is TRDJ1 and V is TRDV2; D is uncertain. TCRdb carries no J gene annotation; the J gene was assigned here by matching the DNA with germline. The CDR3 spans 16 residues. Germline V gives CDR1 GEAIGNYY, CDR2 EKD. Trimming took 4 bases from V and 9 from J, leaving 26 bases between them.

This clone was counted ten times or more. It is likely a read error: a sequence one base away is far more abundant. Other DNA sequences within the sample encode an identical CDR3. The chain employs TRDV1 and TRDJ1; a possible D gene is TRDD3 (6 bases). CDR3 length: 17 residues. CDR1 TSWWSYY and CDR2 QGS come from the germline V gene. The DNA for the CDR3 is TGTGCTCTTGGGATACTACGCTGGGGATGGAAGACCTATAAACTCATCTTC. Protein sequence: CALGILRWGWKTYKLIF.

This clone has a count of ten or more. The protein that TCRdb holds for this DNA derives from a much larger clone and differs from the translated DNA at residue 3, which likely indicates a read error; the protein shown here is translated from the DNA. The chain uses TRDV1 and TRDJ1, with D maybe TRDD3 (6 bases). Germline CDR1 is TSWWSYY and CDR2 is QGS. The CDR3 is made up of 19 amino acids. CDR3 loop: CAPGEGAGARRGYTDKLIF. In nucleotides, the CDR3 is TGTGCTCCTGGGGAAGGCGCTGGGGCCCGGAGAGGGTACACCGATAAACTCATCTTT.

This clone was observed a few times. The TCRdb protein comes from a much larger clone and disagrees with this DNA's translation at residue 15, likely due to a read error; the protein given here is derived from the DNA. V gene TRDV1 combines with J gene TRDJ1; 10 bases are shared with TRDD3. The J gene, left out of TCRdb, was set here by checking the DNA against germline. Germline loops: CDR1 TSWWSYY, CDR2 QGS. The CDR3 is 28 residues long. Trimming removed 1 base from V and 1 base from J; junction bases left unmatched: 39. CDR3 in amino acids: CALGEQNPSNPLLYRGIREGGSTDKLIF. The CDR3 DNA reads TGTGCTCTTGGGGAACAGAACCCCTCAAACCCTCTTTTATACCGGGGGATACGCGAGGGAGGGAGCACCGATAAACTCATCTTT.

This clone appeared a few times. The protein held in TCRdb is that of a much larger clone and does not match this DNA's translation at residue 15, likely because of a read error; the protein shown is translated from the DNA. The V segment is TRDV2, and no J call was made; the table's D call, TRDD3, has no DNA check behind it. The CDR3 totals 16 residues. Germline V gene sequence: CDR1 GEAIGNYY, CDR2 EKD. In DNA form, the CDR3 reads TGTGCCTGTGACACCTTGGTTGGCCCTCACACCGATAAACTCACCTTT. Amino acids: CACDTLVGPHTDKLTF.

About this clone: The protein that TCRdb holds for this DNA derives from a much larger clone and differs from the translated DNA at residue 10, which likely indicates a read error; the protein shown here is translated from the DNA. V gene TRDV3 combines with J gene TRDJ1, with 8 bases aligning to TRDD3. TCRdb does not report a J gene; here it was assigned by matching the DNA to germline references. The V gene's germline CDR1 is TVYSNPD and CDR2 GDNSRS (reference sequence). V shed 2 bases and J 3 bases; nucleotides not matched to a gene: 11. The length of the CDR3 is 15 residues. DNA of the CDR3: TGTGCCTTTCAAGGCTGGGGGAGGTACGCCGATAAACTCATCTTT. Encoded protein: CAFQGWGRYADKLIF.

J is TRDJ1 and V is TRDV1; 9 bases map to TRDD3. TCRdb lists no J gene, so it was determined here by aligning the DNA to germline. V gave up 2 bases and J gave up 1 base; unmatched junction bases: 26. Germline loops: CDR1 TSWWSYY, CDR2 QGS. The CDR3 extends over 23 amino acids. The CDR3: CALGEESFITSWGITPSTDKLIF. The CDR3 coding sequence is TGTGCTCTTGGGGAAGAATCCTTCATCACAAGCTGGGGGATTACTCCCAGCACCGATAAACTCATCTTT.

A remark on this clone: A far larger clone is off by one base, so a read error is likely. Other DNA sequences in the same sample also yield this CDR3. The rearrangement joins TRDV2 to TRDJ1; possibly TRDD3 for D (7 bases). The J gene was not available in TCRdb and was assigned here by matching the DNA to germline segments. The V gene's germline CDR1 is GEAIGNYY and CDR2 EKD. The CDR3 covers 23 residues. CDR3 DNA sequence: TGTGCCTGTGACACCATTGACTCTTCCTGGAAGACTGGGGATGTTACGGCGACCGACAAACTCATCTTT. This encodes CACDTIDSSWKTGDVTATDKLIF.

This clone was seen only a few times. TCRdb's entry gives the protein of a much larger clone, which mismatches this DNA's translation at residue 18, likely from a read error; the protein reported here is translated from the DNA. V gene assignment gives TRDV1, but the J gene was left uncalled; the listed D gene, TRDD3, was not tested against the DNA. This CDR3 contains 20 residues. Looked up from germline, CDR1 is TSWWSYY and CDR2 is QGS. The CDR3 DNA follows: TGTGCTCTTGGGGAACCACTGAGTTTTTGGGGGATAAAAGTTGTTTCGAAACCCATCTTT. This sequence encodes CALGEPLSFWGIKVVSKPIF.

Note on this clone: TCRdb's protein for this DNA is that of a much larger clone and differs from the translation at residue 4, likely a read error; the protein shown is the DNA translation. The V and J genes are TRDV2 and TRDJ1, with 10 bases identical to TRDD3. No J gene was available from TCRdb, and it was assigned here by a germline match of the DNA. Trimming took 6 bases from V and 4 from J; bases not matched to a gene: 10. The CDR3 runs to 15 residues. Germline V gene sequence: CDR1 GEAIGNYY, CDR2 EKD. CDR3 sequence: CACNSVGGIRDKLIF. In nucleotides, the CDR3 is TGTGCCTGTAATTCTGTCGGGGGGATACGCGATAAACTCATCTTT.